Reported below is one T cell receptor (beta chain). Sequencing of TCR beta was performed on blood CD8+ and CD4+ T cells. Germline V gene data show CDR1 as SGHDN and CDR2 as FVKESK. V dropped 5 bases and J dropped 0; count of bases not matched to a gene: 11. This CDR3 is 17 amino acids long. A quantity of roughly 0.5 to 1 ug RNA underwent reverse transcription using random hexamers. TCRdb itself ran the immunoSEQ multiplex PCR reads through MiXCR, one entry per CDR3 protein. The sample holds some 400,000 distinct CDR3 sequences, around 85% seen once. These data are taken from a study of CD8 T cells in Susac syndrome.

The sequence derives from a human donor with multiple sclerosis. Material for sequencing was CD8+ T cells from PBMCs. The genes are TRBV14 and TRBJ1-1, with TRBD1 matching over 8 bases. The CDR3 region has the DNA TGTGCCAGCAGCTATACAGGGGGAATAAGAATGAACACTGAAGCTTTCTTT. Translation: CASSYTGGIRMNTEAFF.